The clone carrying this T cell receptor beta chain came up many times. The record originates from a study of patients and donors after allogeneic stem cell transplantation. CDR1 is DFQATT and CDR2 is SNEGSKA in the germline V gene (reference sequence). The CDR3 consists of 13 residues. The J segment lost 3 bases and the V segment lost 5 bases, leaving 6 bases of the junction unmatched. MiXCR, run by TCRdb on the RT-PCR reads, gives a single entry per CDR3 protein. The table has roughly 250,000 distinct CDR3 sequences, about 14% seen once. The gene calls are TRBV20-1 and TRBJ1-2, with TRBD1 matching 7 bases. Sequencing was performed on blood, either unsorted or a sorted T cell fraction (not recorded which). This receptor was obtained from a human donor who was either an allogeneic HSCT recipient or a stem cell or donor lymphocyte infusion donor (not recorded which). It is not recorded whose cells these are; they may come from a transplant donor. CDR3 loop: CSAERQGDYGYTF. The CDR3 coding sequence is TGCAGTGCTGAGCGCCAGGGGGACTATGGCTACACCTTC.